This record looks at one T cell receptor (beta chain) sequence and its context. The antigen remains undetermined. The sample originates from a study of shared clonotypes between healthy human individuals. At the level of the study: The cohort had two women and a few men, ages 18 to 49. Per donor, CD8 memory used one plate, CD8 naive used two, CD4 memory used three and CD4 naive used three. The study's findings and limits: The study found about 5% of naive CD4 clonotypes shared across several donors.

Generated by immunoSEQ multiplex PCR, the TCRdb table keeps only in-frame clones and is missing some. The data hold a few hundred thousand clones, with 97% observed a single time. Trimming shortened V by 4 bases and J by 3 bases, and 21 bases separated the two germline ends. The CDR3 sequence is 16 residues long. Germline CDR1 reads SQVTM; CDR2 reads ANQGSEA. The receptor was isolated from a woman aged 25 to 45 in good health. Material: naive CD4+ T cells sorted from blood. Subset specified: CD45RA+ positively selected. The chain employs TRBV29-1 and TRBJ1-2; possible D gene TRBD1, 5 bases. The CDR3 here is CSVAYPLLLGDYGYTF. CDR3 coding DNA: TGCAGCGTTGCTTACCCTTTGCTGCTGGGGGACTATGGCTACACCTTC.